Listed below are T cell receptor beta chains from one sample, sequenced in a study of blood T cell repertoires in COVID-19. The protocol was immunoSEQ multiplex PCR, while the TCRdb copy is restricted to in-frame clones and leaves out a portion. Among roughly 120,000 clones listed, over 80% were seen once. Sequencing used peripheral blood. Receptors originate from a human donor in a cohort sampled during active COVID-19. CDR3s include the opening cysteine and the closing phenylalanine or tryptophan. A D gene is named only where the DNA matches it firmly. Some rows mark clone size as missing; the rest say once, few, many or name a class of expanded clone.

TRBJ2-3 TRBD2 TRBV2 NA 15 CASSDRGGAVDTQYF TGTGCCAGCAGTGATCGGGGGGGGGCAGTAGATACGCAGTATTTT
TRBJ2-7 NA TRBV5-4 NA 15 CASSSPGQLAYEQYF TGTGCCAGCAGCTCTCCGGGACAACTTGCTTACGAGCAGTACTTC
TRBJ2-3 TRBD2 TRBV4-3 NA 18 CASSYKPIAGGPADTQYF TGCGCCAGCAGCTACAAACCTATAGCGGGAGGGCCCGCAGATACGCAGTATTTT
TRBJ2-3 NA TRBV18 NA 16 CASSPSSSGSTDTQYF TGTGCCAGCTCACCCTCCTCTTCCGGTAGCACAGATACGCAGTATTTT
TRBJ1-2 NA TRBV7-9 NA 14 CASSLPGGNYGYTF TGTGCCAGCAGCTTACCCGGCGGAAACTATGGCTACACCTTC
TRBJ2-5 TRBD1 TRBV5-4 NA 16 CASSLDGTGNGETQYF TGTGCCAGCAGCTTGGACGGGACAGGGAACGGAGAGACCCAGTACTTC
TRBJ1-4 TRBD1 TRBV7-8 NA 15 CASSLAGQGGEKLFF TGTGCCAGCAGCTTAGCGGGACAGGGGGGTGAAAAACTGTTTTTT
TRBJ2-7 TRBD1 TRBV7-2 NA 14 CASNRDRVSYEQYF TGTGCCAGCAACCGGGACAGGGTCTCCTACGAGCAGTACTTC
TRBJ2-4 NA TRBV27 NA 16 CASSLTRQGGTSIQYF TGTGCCAGCAGTTTAACTCGTCAGGGAGGGACAAGCATTCAGTACTTC
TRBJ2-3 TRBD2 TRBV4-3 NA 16 CASSPTSGSVVGTQYF TGCGCCAGCAGCCCAACTAGCGGGAGTGTCGTAGGTACGCAGTATTTT
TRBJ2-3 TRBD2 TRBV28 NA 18 CASSLMGLAGASTDTQYF TGTGCCAGCAGTTTAATGGGACTAGCGGGAGCCAGCACAGATACGCAGTATTTT
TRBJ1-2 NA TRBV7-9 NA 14 CASRKAGPTQGYTF TGTGCCAGCAGAAAAGCGGGCCCCACCCAGGGCTACACCTTC
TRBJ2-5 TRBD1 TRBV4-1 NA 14 CASSQATGWETQYF TGCGCCAGCAGCCAAGCGACAGGGTGGGAGACCCAGTACTTC
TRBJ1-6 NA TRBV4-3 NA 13 CASSQLPRSPLHF TGCGCCAGCAGCCAACTCCCTCGTTCACCCCTCCACTTT
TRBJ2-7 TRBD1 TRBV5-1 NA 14 CASSSDRGRGEQYF TGCGCCAGCAGCTCGGACAGGGGGCGCGGGGAGCAGTACTTC
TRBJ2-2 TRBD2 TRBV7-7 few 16 CASSLASGLASGELFF TGTGCCAGCAGCTTAGCTTCGGGACTAGCAAGCGGGGAGCTGTTTTTT
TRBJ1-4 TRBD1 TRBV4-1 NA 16 CASSQWATGGNEKLFF TGCGCCAGCAGCCAATGGGCTACAGGGGGCAATGAAAAACTGTTTTTT
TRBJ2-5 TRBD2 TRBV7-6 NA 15 CASSLDGRAVETQYF TGTGCCAGCAGCTTGGACGGGAGGGCTGTGGAGACCCAGTACTTC
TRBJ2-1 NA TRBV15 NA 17 CATSREGSLNSYNEQFF TGTGCCACCAGCAGAGAGGGCAGCCTTAACTCCTACAATGAGCAGTTCTTC
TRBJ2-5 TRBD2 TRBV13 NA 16 CASSLVARGVLKTQYF TGTGCCAGCAGCTTAGTCGCCCGGGGGGTCTTGAAGACCCAGTACTTC
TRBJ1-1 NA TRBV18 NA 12 CASSPLTIEAFF TGTGCCAGCTCACCCCTGACTATTGAAGCTTTCTTT
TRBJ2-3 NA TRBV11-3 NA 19 CASSLTGFVGAQRADTQYF TGTGCCAGCAGCTTAACGGGGTTTGTGGGGGCCCAACGAGCGGATACGCAGTATTTT
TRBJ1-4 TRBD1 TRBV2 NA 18 CASNLSPGQPATNEKLFF TGTGCCAGCAACCTATCCCCGGGACAGCCCGCAACTAATGAAAAACTGTTTTTT
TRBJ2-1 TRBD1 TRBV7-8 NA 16 CASSPRDRASYNEQFF TGTGCCAGCAGCCCCCGGGACAGAGCTTCCTACAATGAGCAGTTCTTC
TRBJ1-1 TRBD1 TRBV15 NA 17 CATSRDRWGTVNTEAFF TGTGCCACCAGCAGAGATAGGTGGGGGACAGTGAACACTGAAGCTTTCTTT
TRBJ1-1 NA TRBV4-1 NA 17 CASSQGGRGGMNTEAFF TGCGCCAGCAGCCAAGGAGGTCGGGGTGGTATGAACACTGAAGCTTTCTTT
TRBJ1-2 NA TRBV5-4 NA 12 CASSAPDSGYTF TGTGCCAGCAGCGCGCCGGACTCGGGCTACACCTTC
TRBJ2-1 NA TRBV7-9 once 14 CASTPGDRESEQFF TGTGCCAGCACCCCGGGGGACCGGGAGAGTGAGCAGTTCTTC
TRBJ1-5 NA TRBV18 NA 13 CASSGQQSQPQHF TGTGCCAGCTCAGGACAGCAGTCACAGCCCCAGCATTTT
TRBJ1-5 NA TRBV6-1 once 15 CASSEALEFNQPQHF TGTGCCAGCAGTGAAGCGTTGGAGTTCAATCAGCCCCAGCATTTT
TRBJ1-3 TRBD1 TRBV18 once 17 CASSPRGQSSSGNTIYF TGTGCCAGCTCACCGAGGGGGCAGAGTAGCTCTGGAAACACCATATATTTT
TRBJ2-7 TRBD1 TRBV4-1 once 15 CASSQKQGMAYEQYF TGCGCCAGCAGCCAAAAACAGGGGATGGCCTACGAGCAGTACTTC
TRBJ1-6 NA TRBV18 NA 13 CASQQGMDSPLHF TGTGCCAGCCAACAGGGCATGGATTCACCCCTCCACTTT
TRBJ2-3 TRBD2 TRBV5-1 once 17 CASSLGLAGGPANTQYF TGCGCCAGCAGCTTGGGACTAGCGGGGGGGCCTGCGAATACGCAGTATTTT
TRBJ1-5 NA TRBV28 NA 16 CASSSSGGSSNQPQHF TGTGCCAGCAGTTCCTCGGGGGGGTCTAGCAATCAGCCCCAGCATTTT